This T cell receptor beta chain was observed in a study of T cells in Graves' hyperthyroidism and ophthalmopathy. Study information: Peripheral blood was secured at the point of initial diagnosis, before any treatment.

Trimming left V 0 bases short and J 5 bases short, with 9 bases between. Per germline, CDR1 SGDLS and CDR2 YYNGEE. This CDR3 spans 14 amino acids. This clonotype was found a few times. Amplification of TCR beta CDR3 regions used RNA as the template. In the first-round RT-PCR of the TCR CDR3, the HTBI primer set was used. TCRdb re-called the multiplex PCR reads with MiXCR, one entry per CDR3 protein. Counted here are 160,000 or so distinct CDR3 sequences, 8% to 9.5% occurring once; the ten biggest clones make up roughly 23%. On the basis of clinical symptoms, serum thyroxine and TRAb, thyroid ultrasound and orbital computed tomography, diagnoses were made. The study collected blood at first hyperthyroidism diagnosis, before any ophthalmopathy symptoms arose.

The chain has TRBV9 and TRBJ2-1; possible D gene TRBD2, 5 bases. The source of this sequence is a woman aged 18-29 years with Graves' hyperthyroidism that later progressed to Graves' ophthalmopathy. The sample was blood. In DNA, the CDR3 is TGTGCCAGCAGCGTAGCCGGGAATCACAATGAGCAGTTCTTC. This codes for CASSVAGNHNEQFF.